This T cell receptor (beta chain) came from a study of T-cell reconstitution after alpha-beta-depleted transplantation in children. Preparation of the TCRbeta library involved a method that used unique molecular identifiers. TCRdb called the PCR reads again in MiXCR, with one record for every CDR3 protein. In the table there are about 91,000 distinct CDR3 sequences, roughly 8.3% of which are singletons. Germline V lookup: CDR1 SGHRS, CDR2 YFSETQ. This CDR3 region has 15 residues. V lost 5 bases to trimming and J lost 6 bases; unmatched junction nucleotides: 12. This clonotype was observed many times. The genes are TRBV5-1 and TRBJ1-2; 8 bases match TRBD1. The source is a human donor who donated a stem cell graft to a child with congenital amegakaryocytic thrombocytopenia. The sample consisted of PBMCs from the stem cell graft donor, taken from the stem cell graft. The CDR3 here is CASRSIRTGSDGYTF. The CDR3 region has the DNA TGCGCCAGCAGGTCTATTAGGACAGGGTCGGATGGCTACACCTTC.